The next 21 T cell receptor beta chains were all read from a single sample in a study of identical twins (TCRdb year 2016). The library relied on 5' RACE. The sequencer listed for this sample is Illumina HiSeq 2000. TCRdb reanalyzed the raw reads on its own, using fastp at Q25 for trimming and MiXCR for clone calling, and kept in-frame beta chains. Rows matching on CDR3 protein sequence are summarized as one entry with the most common DNA and genes. This sample holds under 500,000 distinct CDR3 sequences; 13% to 15% were observed only once. Clones ranked in the top ten supply about 0.94% of the sample. In addition, the sample was reused for a study of yellow fever vaccine responses in identical twins.

The sequencing input was CD4+ T cells sorted from blood. The receptor set was obtained from a woman under 30 in good health.

This clonotype showed up just a few times. DNA for the CDR3: TGTGCCAGCAGCTTAGCGCCGGGGGCCAATGAGCAGTTCTTC. Protein: CASSLAPGANEQFF. This chain uses TRBV7-2 with TRBJ2-1; D may match TRBD1 or TRBD2 (6 bases each). V gave up 0 bases and J gave up 6 bases, with 9 bases separating them. CDR3 length: 14 amino acids. Germline loops: CDR1 SGHTA, CDR2 FQGNSA.

This clonotype was picked up many times. V gene TRBV12-3 or TRBV12-4 combines with J gene TRBJ2-5, with D possibly TRBD2 on 5 matching bases. The V end was cut by 6 bases, the J end by 4 bases, with 15 bases between. The CDR3 covers 14 residues. DNA of the CDR3: TGTGCCAGCAGACTAGACTATTTCGCAGAGACCCAGTACTTC. Amino acid sequence: CASRLDYFAETQYF.

This clonotype was picked up many times. The chain couples TRBV20-1 to TRBJ2-7; TRBD2 matches 13 bases. This CDR3 has 15 amino acids. The V and J ends lost 3 bases and 5 bases, in that order; junction bases with no gene match: 7. Looked up from germline, CDR1 is DFQATT and CDR2 is SNEGSKA (reference sequence). Written as DNA, the CDR3 is TGCAGTGCTAGGACCGGGACTAGCGGGATCAACGAGCAGTACTTC. Protein product: CSARTGTSGINEQYF.

This clonotype has just a few counts. The chain uses TRBV2 and TRBJ1-5; D unclear. Germline CDR1 is SNHLY and CDR2 is FYNNEI. This CDR3 has 13 residues. V was pared by 7 bases and J by 4 bases, with 11 bases between. Here the CDR3 DNA reads TGTGCCAGCACCCCCCGGGGTAATCAGCCCCAGCATTTT. It is translated as CASTPRGNQPQHF.

In its sample, this clonotype was seen many times. The V and J genes are TRBV5-1 and TRBJ2-3; 8 positions agree with TRBD2. V dropped 4 bases and J dropped 2; count of bases not matched to a gene: 9. The CDR3 totals 16 residues. Per germline, CDR1 SGHRS and CDR2 YFSETQ. The CDR3 nucleotides are TGCGCCAGCAGCGGTAAGACTAGCGACCACACAGATACGCAGTATTTT. As protein: CASSGKTSDHTDTQYF.

This clonotype was observed a handful of times. The chain couples TRBV4-3 to TRBJ2-2; D not resolved. Germline CDR1 LGHNA, CDR2 YSLEER. CDR3 length equals 14 residues. Trimming took off 4 bases at V and 0 bases at J, with 6 bases between the two ends. The DNA for the CDR3 is TGCGCCAGCAGCCGTGGACCGAACACCGGGGAGCTGTTTTTT. It yields the protein CASSRGPNTGELFF.

This chain connects TRBV4-1 to TRBJ1-1; D gene ambiguous. The germline CDR1 and CDR2 sequences are MGHRA and YSYEKL. This CDR3 is built from 14 residues. Trimming cost V 4 bases and J 0 bases, with 9 bases left between them. Here the CDR3 reads CASSRGTLNTEAFF. In DNA, the CDR3 is TGCGCCAGCAGCCGGGGAACCTTGAACACTGAAGCTTTCTTT.

The CDR3 DNA reads as TGTGCCAGCACTAAACAGGGAACCGCTTACTACAATGAGCAGTTCTTC. Translated, it gives CASTKQGTAYYNEQFF. The rearrangement uses TRBV18 and TRBJ2-1; perhaps TRBD1 as D (6 bases). Germline CDR1 KGHSH, CDR2 LQKENI. V was trimmed by 8 bases and J by 3 bases, leaving 20 bases between them. The length of the CDR3 is 16 residues.

The chain combines TRBV4-3 with TRBJ2-1; D unresolved. The V and J ends lost 3 bases and 5 bases respectively, with 14 bases between them. The CDR3 is made up of 15 amino acids. Germline V gene data show CDR1 as LGHNA and CDR2 as YSLEER. CDR3 DNA: TGCGCCAGCAGCCAGGAAAATAGTAGGGACAATGAGCAGTTCTTC. Translation gives CASSQENSRDNEQFF.

The chain carries TRBV6-1 and TRBJ2-3, with TRBD2 matching over 11 bases. With V trimmed by 5 bases and J by 5 bases, 9 bases remained unmatched. Germline values: CDR1 MNHNS, CDR2 SASEGT. The CDR3 consists of 16 residues. CDR3 sequence reads: CASSILSGRAGDTQYF. As DNA, the CDR3 is TGTGCCAGCAGTATTCTTAGCGGGAGGGCCGGAGATACGCAGTATTTT.

Concerning this clonotype: One junction end disagrees with the germline gene, perhaps due to a read error. The V and J genes are TRBV7-2 and TRBJ1-1; TRBD1 is a possible D gene (5 bases). Germline V gene sequence: CDR1 SGHTA, CDR2 FQGNSA. CDR3 length equals 14 residues. CDR3 amino acids: CASRLGEVSTEAFF. The CDR3 region has the DNA TGTGCCAGCAGATTAGGGGAGGTGAGCACTGAAGCTTTCTTT.

This clonotype was counted between two and nine times. This chain joins TRBV9 and TRBJ1-5, with TRBD1 matching over 7 bases. Per the germline V gene, CDR1 is SGDLS and CDR2 is YYNGEE. The CDR3 runs 16 residues. After removal of 3 bases from V and 2 bases from J, the junction contained 8 bases not matched to a gene. The CDR3 here is CASSEGAQLGNQPQHF. The CDR3 DNA is TGTGCCAGCAGCGAGGGGGCACAGTTGGGCAATCAGCCCCAGCATTTT.

The rearrangement uses TRBV18 and TRBJ1-1; D is possibly TRBD1 (5 bases). With 7 bases removed from V and 1 base from J, the gap between germline ends came to 10 bases. This CDR3 is 13 amino acids long. CDR1 is KGHSH, CDR2 LQKENI, per germline. The CDR3, as DNA: TGTGCCAGCTTCCGGGACCGGAACACTGAAGCTTTCTTT. Amino acids: CASFRDRNTEAFF.

A few counts support this clonotype. The rearrangement joins TRBV4-1 to TRBJ2-4; 7 bases line up with TRBD2. The CDR3 runs 18 residues. Germline CDR1 and CDR2: MGHRA and YSYEKL. Germline trimming cut 1 base from V and 0 bases from J; bases unmatched to any gene: 9. The CDR3 is CASSQGTPGGLAKNIQYF. In DNA form, the CDR3 reads TGCGCCAGCAGCCAAGGGACCCCGGGAGGACTAGCCAAAAACATTCAGTACTTC.

Only a few counts were recorded for this clonotype. V gene TRBV7-8 combines with J gene TRBJ2-5, with 9 positions matching TRBD1. Germline CDR1 reads SGHVS; CDR2 reads FQNEAQ. The CDR3 sequence is 15 residues long. V gave up 2 bases and J gave up 6 bases; unmatched junction bases: 7. The CDR3 coding sequence is TGTGCCAGCAGCTTAAGGGACAGGGTTACAAAGACCCAGTACTTC. Translated, it gives CASSLRDRVTKTQYF.

The chain is built from TRBV12-3 or TRBV12-4 and TRBJ2-7; D possibly corresponds to TRBD2 (5 bases). The CDR3 has 13 amino acids. V was pared by 5 bases and J by 2 bases, with 10 bases between. The chain's CDR3 is CASSVGVTYEQYF. The CDR3 DNA reads as TGTGCCAGCAGTGTGGGAGTTACCTACGAGCAGTACTTC.

This clonotype was seen more than once but under ten times. The V and J genes are TRBV5-5 and TRBJ2-1; D is perhaps TRBD1 (6 bases). V lost 2 bases to trimming and J lost 9 bases, with 12 bases between them. This CDR3 is built from 13 residues. The germline V gene encodes CDR1 SGHKS and CDR2 YYEKEE (reference sequence). The CDR3 sequence: CASSFPGVGEQFF. The CDR3 region has the DNA TGTGCCAGCAGCTTTCCAGGGGTCGGTGAGCAGTTCTTC.

This chain connects TRBV4-2 to TRBJ2-2; 12 bases fit TRBD2. The V and J ends lost 1 base and 6 bases, in that order; junction bases with no gene match: 6. This CDR3 spans 17 amino acids. Looked up from germline, CDR1 is LGHNA and CDR2 is YNFKEQ. The CDR3: CASSQVKASGRAGELFF. The CDR3, as DNA: TGTGCCAGCAGCCAAGTTAAGGCTAGCGGGAGGGCCGGGGAGCTGTTTTTT.

The chain links TRBV20-1 to TRBJ2-1; D is uncertain. This CDR3 is 16 amino acids long. The V gene's germline CDR1 is DFQATT and CDR2 SNEGSKA (reference sequence). Deletions cut 1 base from V and 2 bases from J, with 15 bases between. CDR3 in DNA: TGCAGTGCTAGAGGCAGCGCCCCCAGAACCTACAATGAGCAGTTCTTC. It specifies CSARGSAPRTYNEQFF.

This clonotype was detected a few times. This chain links TRBV10-2 with TRBJ2-2, with D tentatively TRBD1 or TRBD2 (5 bases each). Deletions cut 2 bases from V and 4 bases from J, with 11 bases between. Looked up from germline, CDR1 is WSHSY and CDR2 is SAAADI. The length of the CDR3 is 15 residues. The CDR3 sequence is CASSEAGRVTGELFF. The CDR3 DNA is TGCGCCAGCAGTGAGGCAGGGCGGGTCACCGGGGAGCTGTTTTTT.

This clonotype appeared a few times. The rearrangement links TRBV4-2 to TRBJ2-7; a weak D match, TRBD2 (6 bases). The germline gives CDR1 LGHNA, CDR2 YNFKEQ. Trimming left V 1 base short and J 7 bases short, with 11 bases between. The CDR3 covers 13 residues. The CDR3 bases are TGTGCCAGCAGCCAAGCGGGAGTAGGGGAGCAGTACTTC. It is translated as CASSQAGVGEQYF.